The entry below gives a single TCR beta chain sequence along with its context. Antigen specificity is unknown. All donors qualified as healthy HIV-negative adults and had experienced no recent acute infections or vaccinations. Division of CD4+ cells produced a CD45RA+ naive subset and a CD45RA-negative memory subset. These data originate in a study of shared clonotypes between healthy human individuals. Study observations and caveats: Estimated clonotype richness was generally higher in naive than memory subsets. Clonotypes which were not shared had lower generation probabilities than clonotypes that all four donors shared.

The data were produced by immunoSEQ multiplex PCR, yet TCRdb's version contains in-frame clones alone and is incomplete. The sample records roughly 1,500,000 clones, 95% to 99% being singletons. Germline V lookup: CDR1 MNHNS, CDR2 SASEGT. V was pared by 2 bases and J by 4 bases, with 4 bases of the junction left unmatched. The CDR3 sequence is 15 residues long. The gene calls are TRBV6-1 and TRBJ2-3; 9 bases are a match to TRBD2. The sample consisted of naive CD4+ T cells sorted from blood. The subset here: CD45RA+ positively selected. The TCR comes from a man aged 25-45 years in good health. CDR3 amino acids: CASSETAGGADTQYF. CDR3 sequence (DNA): TGTGCCAGCAGTGAAACAGCGGGAGGCGCAGATACGCAGTATTTT.